This entry lists 13 T cell receptor beta chains sequenced from one sample in a study of CD8 T cells in Susac syndrome. Reverse transcription of roughly 0.45 to 1 ug RNA used random hexamers. Each CDR3 protein is one row after TCRdb ran MiXCR on the immunoSEQ multiplex PCR reads. The top ten clones hold around 0.22% of a sample with 250,000 to 300,000 distinct CDR3 sequences, about 82% of them seen once. The specimen was CD8+ T cells from PBMCs. The source is a human donor with multiple sclerosis.

This rearrangement joins TRBV28 to TRBJ2-2; D remains ambiguous. This CDR3 has 13 amino acids. Germline V gene sequence: CDR1 MDHEN, CDR2 SYDVKM. The germline V and J ends were trimmed by 8 bases and 1 base, with 8 bases remaining between them. Here the CDR3 DNA reads TGTGCCAGCCTGCCGGGGAACACCGGGGAGCTGTTTTTT. Its protein product is CASLPGNTGELFF. The full variable domain, in which reference TRBV28 and TRBJ2-2 provide the parts outside the CDR3, is DVKVTQSSRYLVKRTGEKVFLECVQDMDHENMFWYRQDPGLGLRLIYFSYDVKMKEKGDIPEGYSVSREKKERFSLILESASTNQTSMYLCASLPGNTGELFFGEGSRLTVL.

The rearrangement uses TRBV5-4 and TRBJ2-7; the match to TRBD2 covers 9 bases. Trimming cost V 7 bases and J 1 base; bases outside gene matches: 12. Germline-derived CDR1 and CDR2 are SGHNT and YYREEE (reference sequence). The CDR3 is made up of 16 amino acids. The CDR3 DNA follows: TGTGCCAGCGCCGCGGGCGGGAGGGCCTCATCCTACGAGCAGTACTTC. Protein product: CASAAGGRASSYEQYF.

The chain carries TRBV27 and TRBJ2-2; unclear D gene. Trimming stripped 6 bases from V and 0 bases from J, with 11 bases between. CDR1 and CDR2 from the germline V gene are MNHEY and SMNVEV (reference sequence). The CDR3 runs 15 residues. The CDR3 region is CASRRTPTNTGELFF. Here the CDR3 DNA reads TGTGCCAGCAGGAGGACCCCAACGAACACCGGGGAGCTGTTTTTT.

This clonotype was detected once. V and J are TRBV11-2 and TRBJ1-2, with 8 bases lining up with TRBD1. The CDR3 length is 15 residues. Germline V gene data show CDR1 as SGHAT and CDR2 as FQNNGV. Unmatched junction bases numbered 12, after V lost 6 bases and J lost 6 bases. The CDR3 sequence is CASSSPDRDIDGYTF. The CDR3, as DNA: TGTGCCAGCAGTTCTCCGGACAGGGATATCGATGGCTACACCTTC. Supplemented by reference TRBV11-2 and TRBJ1-2, the full variable domain reads EAGVAQSPRYKIIEKRQSVAFWCNPISGHATLYWYQQILGQGPKLLIQFQNNGVVDDSQLPKDRFSAERLKGVDSTLKIQPAKLEDSAVYLCASSSPDRDIDGYTFGSGTRLTVV.

The chain recombines TRBV20-1 with TRBJ2-7, with D hard to call. The germline V gene encodes CDR1 DFQATT and CDR2 SNEGSKA (reference sequence). The V end lost 0 bases, the J end lost 0 bases, and 9 bases lay between the germline ends. The CDR3 length is 14 residues. For the CDR3, the DNA is TGCAGTGCTAGAGACAGACGTTACTCCTACGAGCAGTACTTC. Protein product: CSARDRRYSYEQYF.

This CDR3 reads CASRLPKAGQGSSREKLFF. DNA for the CDR3: TGTGCCAGCAGACTCCCCAAGGCGGGACAGGGGTCTAGTCGAGAAAAACTGTTTTTT. J is TRBJ1-4 and V is TRBV2; TRBD1 aligns across 10 bases. Unmatched junction bases numbered 21, after V lost 6 bases and J lost 8 bases. CDR1 and CDR2 (germline): SNHLY, FYNNEI. The CDR3 has 19 residues.

The J gene is TRBJ2-1, the V gene TRBV28; D call uncertain. The ends were cut back, 4 bases at V and 9 bases at J, with 10 bases in the middle. The CDR3 spans 12 residues. Germline-derived CDR1 and CDR2 are MDHEN and SYDVKM. This CDR3 reads CASSSGRGEQFF. The CDR3 coding sequence is TGTGCCAGCAGTTCCGGGCGAGGTGAGCAGTTCTTC. Full variable domain (remainder filled in from reference TRBV28 and TRBJ2-1): DVKVTQSSRYLVKRTGEKVFLECVQDMDHENMFWYRQDPGLGLRLIYFSYDVKMKEKGDIPEGYSVSREKKERFSLILESASTNQTSMYLCASSSGRGEQFFGPGTRLTVL.

V is TRBV4-3 and J is TRBJ2-3; the D is unclear. V lost 3 bases to trimming and J lost 1 base, with 11 bases between them. CDR3 length: 15 residues. Germline-derived CDR1 and CDR2 are LGHNA and YSLEER. This CDR3 is CASSHVSHRTDTQYF. The CDR3 DNA follows: TGCGCCAGCAGCCATGTCAGTCACCGCACAGATACGCAGTATTTT.

The chain recombines TRBV27 with TRBJ1-4, with 9 positions matching TRBD1. This CDR3 spans 14 amino acids. With 4 bases clipped from V and 8 bases from J, the junction kept 5 bases outside the gene matches. In germline, CDR1 is MNHEY, CDR2 SMNVEV (reference sequence). The CDR3: CASSWTGVREKLFF. CDR3 in DNA: TGTGCCAGCAGTTGGACAGGGGTGAGGGAAAAACTGTTTTTT.

The J gene is TRBJ2-2, the V gene TRBV7-8; TRBD1 agrees at 8 bases. V lost 1 base and J lost 1; bases outside the gene matches: 2. CDR3 length: 16 residues. Germline V gives CDR1 SGHVS, CDR2 FQNEAQ. CDR3 nucleotide sequence: TGTGCCAGCAGCTTAGTTGGGACAGGGAACACCGGGGAGCTGTTTTTT. Translation gives CASSLVGTGNTGELFF.

The V call is TRBV28, the J call TRBJ2-1; 11 bases match TRBD2. This CDR3 region has 15 residues. V lost 7 bases and J lost 5; bases outside the gene matches: 7. CDR1 and CDR2 (germline): MDHEN, SYDVKM. CDR3: CASTQPGLADNEQFF. The CDR3 nucleotides are TGTGCCAGCACCCAACCGGGACTAGCGGACAATGAGCAGTTCTTC.

This clonotype was observed a few times. The chain has TRBV10-3 and TRBJ1-5; tentative D call: TRBD1 (5 bases). Germline CDR1 is ENHRY and CDR2 is SYGVKD. This CDR3 spans 13 amino acids. V dropped 5 bases and J dropped 6 bases, with 11 bases sitting between them. CDR3 coding DNA: TGTGCCATCAGTATCACTGGGGGTCAGCCCCAGCATTTT. Its protein is CAISITGGQPQHF.

The chain couples TRBV29-1 to TRBJ2-3, with TRBD2 matching 7 bases. This CDR3 has 13 residues. Germline trimming cut 1 base from V and 5 bases from J; bases unmatched to any gene: 3. Germline lookup yields CDR1 SQVTM and CDR2 ANQGSEA. In DNA, the CDR3 is TGCAGCGTTGAAGGGCCGGGAGGAGATACGCAGTATTTT. It codes for CSVEGPGGDTQYF.